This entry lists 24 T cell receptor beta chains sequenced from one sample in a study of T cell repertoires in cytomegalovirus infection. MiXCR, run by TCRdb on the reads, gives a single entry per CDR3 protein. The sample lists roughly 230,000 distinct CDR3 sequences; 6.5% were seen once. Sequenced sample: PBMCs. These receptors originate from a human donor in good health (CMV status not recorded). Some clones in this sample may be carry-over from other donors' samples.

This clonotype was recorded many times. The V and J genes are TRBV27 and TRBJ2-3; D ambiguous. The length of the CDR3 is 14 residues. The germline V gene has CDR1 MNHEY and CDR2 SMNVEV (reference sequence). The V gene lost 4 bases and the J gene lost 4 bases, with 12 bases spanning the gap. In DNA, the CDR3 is TGTGCCAGCAGTTGGAGTAATACGGCAGATACGCAGTATTTT. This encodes CASSWSNTADTQYF.

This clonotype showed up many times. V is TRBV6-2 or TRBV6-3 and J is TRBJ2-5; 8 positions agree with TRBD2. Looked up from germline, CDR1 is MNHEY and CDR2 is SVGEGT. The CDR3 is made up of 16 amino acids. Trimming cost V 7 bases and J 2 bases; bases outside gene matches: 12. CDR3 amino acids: CASIPGLGAGQETQYF. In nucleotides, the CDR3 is TGTGCCAGCATACCGGGACTAGGAGCGGGGCAAGAGACCCAGTACTTC.

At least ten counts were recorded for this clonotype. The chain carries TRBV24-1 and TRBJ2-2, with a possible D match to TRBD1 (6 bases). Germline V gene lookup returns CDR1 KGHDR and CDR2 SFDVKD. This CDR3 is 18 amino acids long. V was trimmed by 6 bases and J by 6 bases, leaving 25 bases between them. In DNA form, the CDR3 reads TGTGCCACCAGTTCGGGCAGGGGAAATGCGTTGAGAGCCGGGGAGCTGTTTTTT. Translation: CATSSGRGNALRAGELFF.

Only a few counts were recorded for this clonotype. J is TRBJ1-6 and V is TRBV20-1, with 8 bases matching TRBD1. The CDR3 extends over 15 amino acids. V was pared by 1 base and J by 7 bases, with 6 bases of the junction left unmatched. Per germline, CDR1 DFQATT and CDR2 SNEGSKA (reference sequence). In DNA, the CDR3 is TGCAGTGCTAGAGCCCCAGGACAGGGCAATTCACCCCTCCACTTT. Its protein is CSARAPGQGNSPLHF.

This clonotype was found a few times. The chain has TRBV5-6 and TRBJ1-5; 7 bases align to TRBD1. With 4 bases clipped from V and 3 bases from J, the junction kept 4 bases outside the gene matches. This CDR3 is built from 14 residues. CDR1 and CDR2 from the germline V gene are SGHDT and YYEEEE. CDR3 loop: CASSPQGLNQPQHF. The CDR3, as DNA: TGTGCCAGCAGCCCACAGGGGCTCAATCAGCCCCAGCATTTT.

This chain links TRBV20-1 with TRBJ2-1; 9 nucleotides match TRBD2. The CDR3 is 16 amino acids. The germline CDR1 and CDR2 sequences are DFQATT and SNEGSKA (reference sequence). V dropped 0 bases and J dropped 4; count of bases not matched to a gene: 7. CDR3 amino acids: CSARDRASGAYNEQFF. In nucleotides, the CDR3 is TGCAGTGCTAGAGATAGGGCTAGCGGGGCTTACAATGAGCAGTTCTTC.

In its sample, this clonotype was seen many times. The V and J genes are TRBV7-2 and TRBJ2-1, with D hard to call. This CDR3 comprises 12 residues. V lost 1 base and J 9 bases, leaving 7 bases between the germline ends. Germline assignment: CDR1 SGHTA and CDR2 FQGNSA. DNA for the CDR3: TGTGCCAGCAGCTTAGGAAGGCGTGAGCAGTTCTTC. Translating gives CASSLGRREQFF. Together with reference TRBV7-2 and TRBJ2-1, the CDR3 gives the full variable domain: GAGVSQSPSNKVTEKGKDVELRCDPISGHTALYWYRQSLGQGLEFLIYFQGNSAPDKSGLPSDRFSAERTGGSVSTLTIQRTQQEDSAVYLCASSLGRREQFFGPGTRLTVL.

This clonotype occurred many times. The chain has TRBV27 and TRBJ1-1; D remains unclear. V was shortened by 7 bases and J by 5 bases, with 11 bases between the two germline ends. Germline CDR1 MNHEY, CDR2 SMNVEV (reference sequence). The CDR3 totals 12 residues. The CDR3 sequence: CASKPIGTEAFF. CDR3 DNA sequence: TGTGCCAGCAAACCAATAGGGACTGAAGCTTTCTTT.

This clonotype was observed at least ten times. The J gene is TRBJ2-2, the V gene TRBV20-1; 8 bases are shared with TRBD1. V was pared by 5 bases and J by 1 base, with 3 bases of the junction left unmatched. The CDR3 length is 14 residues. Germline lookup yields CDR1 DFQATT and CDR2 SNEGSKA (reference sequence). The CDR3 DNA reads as TGCAGTGCTGTAGACAGGGGGAACACCGGGGAGCTGTTTTTT. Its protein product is CSAVDRGNTGELFF.

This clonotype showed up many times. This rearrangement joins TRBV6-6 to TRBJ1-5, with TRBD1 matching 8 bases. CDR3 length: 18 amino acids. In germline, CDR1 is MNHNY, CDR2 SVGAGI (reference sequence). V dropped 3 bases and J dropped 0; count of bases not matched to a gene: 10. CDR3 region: CASSYSGQGYYSNQPQHF. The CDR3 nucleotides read TGTGCCAGCAGTTATTCAGGACAGGGATACTATAGCAATCAGCCCCAGCATTTT.

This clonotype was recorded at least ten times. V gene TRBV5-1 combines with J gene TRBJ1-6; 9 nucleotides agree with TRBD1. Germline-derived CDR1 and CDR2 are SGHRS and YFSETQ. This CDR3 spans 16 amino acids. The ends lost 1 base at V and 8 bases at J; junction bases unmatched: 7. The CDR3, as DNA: TGCGCCAGCAGCTTGTCTGGGACAGGGTTGGATTCACCCCTCCACTTT. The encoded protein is CASSLSGTGLDSPLHF. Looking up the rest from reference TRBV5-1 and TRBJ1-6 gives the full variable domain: KAGVTQTPRYLIKTRGQQVTLSCSPISGHRSVSWYQQTPGQGLQFLFEYFSETQRNKGNFPGRFSGRQFSNSRSEMNVSTLELGDSALYLCASSLSGTGLDSPLHFGNGTRLTVT.

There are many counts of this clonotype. CDR3 region: CASSLAGGLAGYTF. The CDR3 DNA is TGTGCCAGCAGCTTGGCGGGAGGGCTGGCTGGCTACACCTTC. The chain has TRBV7-9 and TRBJ1-2, with unresolved D. V was cut by 3 bases and J by 7 bases, with 15 bases left in between. Looked up from germline, CDR1 is SEHNR and CDR2 is FQNEAQ (reference sequence). The CDR3 is made up of 14 amino acids.

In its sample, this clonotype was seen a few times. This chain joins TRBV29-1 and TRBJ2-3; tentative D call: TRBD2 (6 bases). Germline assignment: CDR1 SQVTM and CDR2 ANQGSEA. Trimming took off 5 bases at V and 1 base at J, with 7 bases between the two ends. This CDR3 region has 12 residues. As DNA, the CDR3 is TGCAGCGTTATAGCGGGCACAGATACGCAGTATTTT. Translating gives CSVIAGTDTQYF.

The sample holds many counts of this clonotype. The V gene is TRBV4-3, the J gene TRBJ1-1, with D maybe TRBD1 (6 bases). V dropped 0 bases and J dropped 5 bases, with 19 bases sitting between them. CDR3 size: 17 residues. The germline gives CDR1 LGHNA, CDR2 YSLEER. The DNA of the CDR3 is TGCGCCAGCAGCCAAGAAAAGGACTGGGACATCGGGACTGAAGCTTTCTTT. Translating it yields CASSQEKDWDIGTEAFF.

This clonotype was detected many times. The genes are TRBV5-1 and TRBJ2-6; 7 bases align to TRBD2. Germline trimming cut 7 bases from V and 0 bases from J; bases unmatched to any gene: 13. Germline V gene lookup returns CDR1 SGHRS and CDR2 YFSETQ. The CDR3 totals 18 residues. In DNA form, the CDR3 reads TGCGCCAGCTCTGCTATCGGGACTAAGAGCTCTGGGGCCAACGTCCTGACTTTC. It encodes CASSAIGTKSSGANVLTF.

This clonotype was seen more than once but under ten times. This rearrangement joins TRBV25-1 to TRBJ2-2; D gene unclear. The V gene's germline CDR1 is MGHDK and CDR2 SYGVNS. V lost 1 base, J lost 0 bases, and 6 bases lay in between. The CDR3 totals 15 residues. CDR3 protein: CASSESRPNTGELFF. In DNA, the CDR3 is TGTGCCAGCAGTGAATCAAGACCGAACACCGGGGAGCTGTTTTTT.

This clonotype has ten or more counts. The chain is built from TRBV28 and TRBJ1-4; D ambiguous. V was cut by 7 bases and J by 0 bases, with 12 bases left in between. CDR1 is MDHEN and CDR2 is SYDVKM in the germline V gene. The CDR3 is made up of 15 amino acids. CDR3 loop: CASTPNQATNEKLFF. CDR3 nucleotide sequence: TGTGCCAGCACTCCGAATCAGGCAACTAATGAAAAACTGTTTTTT.

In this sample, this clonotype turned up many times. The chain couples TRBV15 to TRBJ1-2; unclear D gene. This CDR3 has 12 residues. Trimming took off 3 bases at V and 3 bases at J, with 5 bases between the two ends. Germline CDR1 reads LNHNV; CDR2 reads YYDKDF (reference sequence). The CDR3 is CATSRDDYGYTF. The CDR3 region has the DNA TGTGCCACCAGCAGGGACGACTATGGCTACACCTTC.

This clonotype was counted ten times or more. CDR3 in DNA: TGCGCCAGCAGATCTAGCGGGGGGTACACAGATACGCAGTATTTT. Its protein product is CASRSSGGYTDTQYF. This chain links TRBV5-1 with TRBJ2-3, with 11 bases fitting TRBD2. The germline V gene has CDR1 SGHRS and CDR2 YFSETQ. Trimming took 5 bases from V and 2 from J; bases not matched to a gene: 4. CDR3 length: 15 amino acids.

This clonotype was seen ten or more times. CDR3 loop: CASSIDTGGRAFF. Here the CDR3 DNA reads TGTGCCAGCAGCATTGATACAGGGGGTCGGGCTTTCTTT. The chain employs TRBV7-2 and TRBJ1-1, with 8 bases matching TRBD1. Losses at the gene ends were 5 bases for V and 11 bases for J; bases not matched to a gene: 10. Germline lookup yields CDR1 SGHTA and CDR2 FQGNSA. The CDR3 has 13 residues.

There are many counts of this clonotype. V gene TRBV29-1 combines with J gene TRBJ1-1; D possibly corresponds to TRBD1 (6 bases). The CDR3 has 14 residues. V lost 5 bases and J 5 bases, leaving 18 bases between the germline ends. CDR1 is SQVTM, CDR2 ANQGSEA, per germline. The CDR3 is CSVLSGTRVTEAFF. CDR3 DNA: TGCAGCGTTTTATCCGGGACAAGGGTTACTGAAGCTTTCTTT.

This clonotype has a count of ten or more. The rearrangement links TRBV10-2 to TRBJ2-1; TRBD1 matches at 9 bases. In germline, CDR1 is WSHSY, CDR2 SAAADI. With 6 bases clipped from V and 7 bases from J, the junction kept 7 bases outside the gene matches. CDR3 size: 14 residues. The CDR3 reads CASRPGTGKNEQFF. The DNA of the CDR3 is TGCGCCAGCAGGCCCGGGACAGGGAAAAATGAGCAGTTCTTC.

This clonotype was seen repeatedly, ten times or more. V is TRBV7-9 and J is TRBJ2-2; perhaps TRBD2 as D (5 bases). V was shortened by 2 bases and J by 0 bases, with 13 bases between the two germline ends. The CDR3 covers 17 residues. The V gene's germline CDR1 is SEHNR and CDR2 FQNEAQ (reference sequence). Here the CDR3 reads CASSLWESTSNTGELFF. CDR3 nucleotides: TGTGCCAGCAGCTTATGGGAGAGTACCTCGAACACCGGGGAGCTGTTTTTT.

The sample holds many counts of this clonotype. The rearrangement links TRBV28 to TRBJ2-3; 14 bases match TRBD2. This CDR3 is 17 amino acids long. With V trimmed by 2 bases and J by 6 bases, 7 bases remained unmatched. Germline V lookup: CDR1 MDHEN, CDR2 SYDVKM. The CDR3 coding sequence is TGTGCCAGCAGTTTACCGGGACTAGCGGGGGTTGAGGATACGCAGTATTTT. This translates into CASSLPGLAGVEDTQYF.